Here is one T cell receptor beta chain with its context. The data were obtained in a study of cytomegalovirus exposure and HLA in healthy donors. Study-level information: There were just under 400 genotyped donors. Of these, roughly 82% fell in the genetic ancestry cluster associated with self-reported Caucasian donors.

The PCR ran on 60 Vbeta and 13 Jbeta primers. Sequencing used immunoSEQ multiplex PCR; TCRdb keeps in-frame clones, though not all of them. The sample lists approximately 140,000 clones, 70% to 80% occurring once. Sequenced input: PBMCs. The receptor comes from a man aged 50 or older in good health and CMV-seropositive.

CDR3: CASSFLSSYEQYF. The DNA of the CDR3 is TGCGCCAGCAGCTTTCTGAGCTCCTACGAGCAGTACTTC. The chain couples TRBV5-1 to TRBJ2-7; D is ambiguous. V was pared by 2 bases and J by 0 bases, with 6 bases between. Per the germline V gene, CDR1 is SGHRS and CDR2 is YFSETQ. The CDR3 is 13 amino acids. The entire variable domain, with the rest obtained from reference TRBV5-1 and TRBJ2-7, is as follows: KAGVTQTPRYLIKTRGQQVTLSCSPISGHRSVSWYQQTPGQGLQFLFEYFSETQRNKGNFPGRFSGRQFSNSRSEMNVSTLELGDSALYLCASSFLSSYEQYFGPGTRLTVT.